Listed here are 30 T cell receptor beta chains from one sample, sequenced in a study of spatial heterogeneity in lung cancer. Study conclusions and caveats: Tumor mutation counts were tracked by expanded intratumoral alpha and beta TCR counts.

TCRdb redid the calling of the 5' RACE reads with MiXCR, one entry per CDR3 protein. The sample carries around 13,000 distinct CDR3 sequences, roughly 5.6% recorded once. Specified time point: sample taken at primary tumor resection. These receptors' antigens are unknown. The source material was lung tumor tissue, sampled at surgery. The receptors shown here come from a male donor with early-stage non-small cell lung cancer.

This clonotype was observed at least ten times. In a library made to pick up alpha chains, this beta chain is a stray read with a size that means little. The genes are TRBV29-1 and TRBJ2-3; TRBD1 or TRBD2 may be the D gene (5 bases each). Per the germline V gene, CDR1 is SQVTM and CDR2 is ANQGSEA. The V gene lost 8 bases and the J gene lost 2 bases, with 11 bases spanning the gap. The CDR3 runs 12 residues. CDR3 region: CSSGRFTDTQYF. CDR3 in DNA: TGCAGCTCGGGACGGTTCACAGATACGCAGTATTTT.

This clonotype came up many times. Since the library was made to target alpha chains, this beta chain is a stray read and its abundance is not meaningful. The chain uses TRBV7-9 and TRBJ2-3, with D maybe TRBD2 (5 bases). The CDR3 extends over 13 amino acids. Germline V gene lookup returns CDR1 SEHNR and CDR2 FQNEAQ (reference sequence). V was trimmed by 5 bases and J by 5 bases, leaving 11 bases between them. CDR3 sequence: CASSRGSLDTQYF. CDR3 sequence (DNA): TGTGCCAGCAGCCGCGGGTCCTTAGATACGCAGTATTTT. The full variable domain, with the rest looked up from reference TRBV7-9 and TRBJ2-3, is DTGVSQNPRHKITKRGQNVTFRCDPISEHNRLYWYRQTLGQGPEFLTYFQNEAQLEKSRLLSDRFSAERPKGSFSTLEIQRTEQGDSAMYLCASSRGSLDTQYFGPGTRLTVL.

Many counts were recorded for this clonotype. As an off-target read in a library built for alpha chains, this beta chain has a frequency of little significance. The DNA for the CDR3 is TGTGCCAGCAGCGGTGGGGGGTTTCAAGCTTTCTTT. Protein: CASSGGGFQAFF. The rearrangement joins TRBV2 to TRBJ1-1; tentatively, D is TRBD1 (5 bases). From germline, CDR1 is SNHLY and CDR2 FYNNEI. V was cut by 6 bases and J by 9 bases, with 14 bases left in between. This CDR3 comprises 12 residues.

This clonotype was picked up many times. Since it is a stray read in a library aimed at alpha chains, this beta chain has a size that is not meaningful. In DNA, the CDR3 is TGTGCCAGCAGCCAAGGGGGGGAGGTTGGGAATGAGCAGTTCTTC. It encodes CASSQGGEVGNEQFF. The chain recombines TRBV4-2 with TRBJ2-1; TRBD2 is a possible D gene (6 bases). The CDR3 has 15 residues. Trimming shortened V by 1 base and J by 7 bases, and 14 bases separated the two germline ends. Germline V gene sequence: CDR1 LGHNA, CDR2 YNFKEQ.

There are many counts of this clonotype. The library was built for alpha chains, so this beta chain is an off-target read and its size means little. The chain uses TRBV5-1 and TRBJ2-2; maybe TRBD1 (6 bases). The germline gives CDR1 SGHRS, CDR2 YFSETQ. The length of the CDR3 is 16 residues. Trimming removed 4 bases from V and 1 base from J, with 14 bases in between. This CDR3 is CASSASPGQNTGELFF. CDR3 DNA sequence: TGCGCCAGCAGCGCGTCACCGGGACAGAACACCGGGGAGCTGTTTTTT.

The sample holds many counts of this clonotype. Because the library targeted alpha chains, this beta chain is an off-target read whose size means little. V and J are TRBV19 and TRBJ2-3; D may be TRBD2 (5 bases). Germline loops: CDR1 LNHDA, CDR2 SQIVND (reference sequence). Trimming stripped 1 base from V and 2 bases from J, with 10 bases between. The CDR3 consists of 15 residues. CDR3 in amino acids: CASSIGGRVTDTQYF. CDR3 bases: TGTGCCAGTAGTATAGGAGGGAGAGTCACAGATACGCAGTATTTT.

This clonotype was seen repeatedly, ten times or more. Within a library made for alpha chains, this beta chain is off target, and its count is uninformative. The chain is built from TRBV21-1 and TRBJ2-7; the table's D call TRBD2 went unverified against the DNA. TRBV21-1 is a known pseudogene. This CDR3 contains 12 residues. The CDR3 protein is CASTGRDYEQYF. CDR3 in DNA: TGTGCCAGCACCGGCAGGGACTACGAGCAGTACTTC.

At least ten counts were recorded for this clonotype. A library prepared for alpha chains yielded this beta chain as an off-target read; its size is of little meaning. The rearrangement uses TRBV6-6 and TRBJ2-2; TRBD1 matches 8 bases. Losses at the gene ends were 2 bases for V and 6 bases for J; bases not matched to a gene: 2. The CDR3 runs to 14 residues. Germline V CDR1 and CDR2: MNHNY, SVGAGI (reference sequence). The CDR3 here is CASSYGQGAGELFF. CDR3 DNA: TGTGCCAGCAGTTACGGACAGGGCGCCGGGGAGCTGTTTTTT.

Ten or more counts support this clonotype. The library was prepared for alpha chains; this beta chain is a stray read, so its frequency means little. J is TRBJ2-1 and V is TRBV5-1; 9 nucleotides align to TRBD2. The CDR3 has 16 residues. Trimming removed 0 bases from V and 7 bases from J; junction bases left unmatched: 8. The germline V gene has CDR1 SGHRS and CDR2 YFSETQ. The CDR3 loop is CASSLGVSGGVNEQFF. In nucleotides, the CDR3 is TGCGCCAGCAGCTTGGGAGTTAGCGGGGGTGTGAATGAGCAGTTCTTC. Full variable domain (remainder filled in from reference TRBV5-1 and TRBJ2-1): KAGVTQTPRYLIKTRGQQVTLSCSPISGHRSVSWYQQTPGQGLQFLFEYFSETQRNKGNFPGRFSGRQFSNSRSEMNVSTLELGDSALYLCASSLGVSGGVNEQFFGPGTRLTVL.

This clonotype was counted at least ten times. This beta chain is off target for a library built for alpha chains, so its abundance means little. For the CDR3, the DNA is TGTGCCAGCAGCCAAGAGGGGACAGGGGGCCTTCTAGCCAAAAACATTCAGTACTTC. Translated: CASSQEGTGGLLAKNIQYF. The V and J genes are TRBV4-2 and TRBJ2-4; 12 bases fit TRBD1. V shed 0 bases and J 0 bases; nucleotides not matched to a gene: 6. There are 19 residues in the CDR3. Germline V gene lookup returns CDR1 LGHNA and CDR2 YNFKEQ.

This clonotype was seen ten or more times. The size of this beta chain means little, since it is a stray read in a library made for alpha chains. V is TRBV10-3 and J is TRBJ1-5; 9 nucleotides line up with TRBD1. This CDR3 spans 13 amino acids. The germline V gene encodes CDR1 ENHRY and CDR2 SYGVKD. Losses at the gene ends were 4 bases for V and 7 bases for J; bases not matched to a gene: 2. The CDR3 protein is CAISGTGDQPQHF. CDR3 bases: TGTGCCATCAGTGGGACAGGGGACCAGCCCCAGCATTTT.

This clonotype was counted ten times or more. In a library made to pick up alpha chains, this beta chain is a stray read with a size that means little. This rearrangement joins TRBV6-4 to TRBJ2-7; tentatively, D is TRBD2 (5 bases). The CDR3 is made up of 10 amino acids. V lost 11 bases, J lost 6 bases, and 11 bases lay in between. Germline values: CDR1 MRHNA, CDR2 SNTAGT. In DNA form, the CDR3 reads TGTGCCCACCGGGGATCCGAGCAGTACTTC. Translated, it gives CAHRGSEQYF.

Ten or more counts support this clonotype. The library was built for alpha chains, so this beta chain is an off-target read and its size means little. This rearrangement joins TRBV7-8 to TRBJ2-7; D not certain. Germline V gives CDR1 SGHVS, CDR2 FQNEAQ. The CDR3 extends over 15 amino acids. Trimming left V 4 bases short and J 2 bases short, with 15 bases between. The CDR3 DNA reads as TGTGCCAGCAGCTCAAGAGGCATGGCAACCTACGAGCAGTACTTC. Its translation: CASSSRGMATYEQYF.

This clonotype was seen many times. This beta chain appears as a stray read in a library generated for alpha chains; its size is not informative. The genes are TRBV7-2 and TRBJ1-3; no definite D call. The CDR3 is made up of 14 amino acids. Trimming shortened V by 5 bases and J by 2 bases, and 10 bases separated the two germline ends. Germline V gene data show CDR1 as SGHTA and CDR2 as FQGNSA. CDR3 residues: CASSMNQAGNTIYF. The CDR3 nucleotides read TGTGCCAGCAGCATGAATCAAGCTGGAAACACCATATATTTT. The full variable domain, completed using reference TRBV7-2 and TRBJ1-3, is GAGVSQSPSNKVTEKGKDVELRCDPISGHTALYWYRQSLGQGLEFLIYFQGNSAPDKSGLPSDRFSAERTGGSVSTLTIQRTQQEDSAVYLCASSMNQAGNTIYFGEGSWLTVV.

This clonotype was seen ten or more times. This beta chain is a stray sequence in a library constructed for alpha chains; its clone size is not meaningful. The chain joins TRBV5-1 to TRBJ2-1, with TRBD1 matching over 7 bases. Germline CDR1 reads SGHRS; CDR2 reads YFSETQ. With V trimmed by 3 bases and J by 9 bases, 6 bases remained unmatched. The CDR3 consists of 13 residues. For the CDR3, the DNA is TGCGCCAGCAGCTCTGACAGGGACGGTGAGCAGTTCTTC. Translating it yields CASSSDRDGEQFF.

This clonotype was counted many times. This beta chain turned up in a library designed for alpha chains; as an off-target read, its abundance says little. The rearrangement joins TRBV20-1 to TRBJ2-5, with 7 positions matching TRBD1. The germline V gene has CDR1 DFQATT and CDR2 SNEGSKA (reference sequence). V shed 6 bases and J 5 bases; nucleotides not matched to a gene: 6. The CDR3 extends over 12 amino acids. CDR3 nucleotide sequence: TGCAGTGCCCCCCGACAGGGTGAGACCCAGTACTTC. Residues: CSAPRQGETQYF.

The table lists this clonotype with a few counts. A library made for alpha chains picked up this beta chain off target, so its size means little. The CDR3 here is CASSLAPLYEQYF. The DNA for the CDR3 is TGTGCCAGCAGCTTGGCTCCCCTTTACGAGCAGTACTTC. The rearrangement links TRBV7-2 to TRBJ2-7; no clear D gene. Trimming took off 3 bases at V and 4 bases at J, with 10 bases between the two ends. CDR1 SGHTA and CDR2 FQGNSA come from the germline V gene. The CDR3 contains 13 residues.

There are many counts of this clonotype. A library prepared for alpha chains yielded this beta chain as an off-target read; its size is of little meaning. The chain combines TRBV7-2 with TRBJ2-1; 8 positions agree with TRBD1. Germline CDR1 and CDR2: SGHTA and FQGNSA. The CDR3 contains 15 residues. Trimming cost V 7 bases and J 4 bases; bases outside gene matches: 9. The DNA of the CDR3 is TGTGCCAGCACCCCTCAGGGGGCGGATTACAATGAGCAGTTCTTC. The encoded protein is CASTPQGADYNEQFF.

This clonotype was picked up many times. This beta chain came through as a stray read in a library set up for alpha chains, and its size says little. This rearrangement joins TRBV29-1 to TRBJ2-7, with unresolved D. In germline, CDR1 is SQVTM, CDR2 ANQGSEA. The CDR3 has 13 amino acids. Between the trimmed V and J ends, which lost 6 bases and 3 bases, there was a span of 15 bases. CDR3 residues: CSVWEHLNYEQYF. DNA for the CDR3: TGCAGCGTGTGGGAACACTTGAACTACGAGCAGTACTTC.

Within the sample, this clonotype is medium-sized (0.01 to 0.1%). This beta chain is an off-target read within a library intended for alpha chains, so its frequency means little. The chain combines TRBV20-1 with TRBJ2-1, with D perhaps TRBD1 (5 bases). The V and J ends lost 6 bases and 7 bases respectively, with 19 bases between them. The CDR3 extends over 14 amino acids. Germline CDR1 reads DFQATT; CDR2 reads SNEGSKA (reference sequence). The CDR3 region is CSALSWARANEQFF. The DNA for the CDR3 is TGCAGTGCGCTTTCATGGGCCAGGGCGAATGAGCAGTTCTTC.

With regard to this clonotype: Because this beta chain is a stray read in a library intended to capture alpha chains, its abundance should not be given much weight. V usage is TRBV13 and J usage is TRBJ2-1, with 7 bases lining up with TRBD1. The CDR3 is made up of 14 amino acids. V gave up 4 bases and J gave up 4 bases; unmatched junction bases: 4. Germline lookup yields CDR1 PRHDT and CDR2 FYEKMQ (reference sequence). The CDR3, as DNA: TGTGCCAGCAGCTACGACAGGGATTACAATGAGCAGTTCTTC. The encoded protein is CASSYDRDYNEQFF.

This clonotype was recorded at least ten times. Within a library made for alpha chains, this beta chain is off target, and its count is uninformative. The rearrangement uses TRBV20-1 and TRBJ2-7, with 10 bases matching TRBD1. The ends lost 2 bases at V and 6 bases at J; junction bases unmatched: 7. The CDR3 loop spans 14 amino acids. The germline V gene encodes CDR1 DFQATT and CDR2 SNEGSKA (reference sequence). The CDR3 nucleotides read TGCAGTGCTAGATCGGACAGGGACAGGGGCGAGCAGTACTTC. Its protein is CSARSDRDRGEQYF.

This clonotype was observed at least ten times. This beta chain appears as a stray read in a library generated for alpha chains; its size is not informative. The V gene is TRBV7-6, the J gene TRBJ2-7; no definite D call. The CDR3 extends over 13 amino acids. Trimming stripped 5 bases from V and 3 bases from J, with 11 bases between. Germline values: CDR1 SGHVS, CDR2 FNYEAQ. The CDR3 loop is CASSPGPNYEQYF. The CDR3 DNA is TGTGCCAGCAGCCCCGGGCCTAACTACGAGCAGTACTTC.

A note on this clonotype: Being off target in a library aimed at alpha chains, this beta chain has a size of little meaning. This sequence joins TRBV4-1 and TRBJ2-2; perhaps TRBD2 as D (5 bases). The V gene lost 1 base and the J gene lost 0 bases, with 15 bases spanning the gap. The germline gives CDR1 MGHRA, CDR2 YSYEKL. This CDR3 has 18 amino acids. DNA for the CDR3: TGCGCCAGCAGCCAAGGACTATTTGGATTCGCGAACACCGGGGAGCTGTTTTTT. Amino acid sequence: CASSQGLFGFANTGELFF.

Ten or more counts support this clonotype. A library made for alpha chains picked up this beta chain off target, so its size means little. This chain links TRBV29-1 with TRBJ2-1; 9 bases are a match to TRBD1. Germline CDR1 SQVTM, CDR2 ANQGSEA. This CDR3 is built from 14 residues. V dropped 6 bases and J dropped 7; count of bases not matched to a gene: 10. CDR3 DNA sequence: TGCAGCGTGGGCGGACAGGGGCGAGGGAATGAGCAGTTCTTC. As protein: CSVGGQGRGNEQFF.

This clonotype has ten or more counts. Within a library made for alpha chains, this beta chain is off target, and its count is uninformative. V gene TRBV29-1 combines with J gene TRBJ2-3; D ambiguous. V shed 8 bases and J shed 3 bases, with 18 bases lying between them. The CDR3 consists of 14 residues. The V gene's germline CDR1 is SQVTM and CDR2 ANQGSEA. The CDR3 DNA reads TGCAGCACCGAATCTGGGTTTTGGACAGATACGCAGTATTTT. This encodes CSTESGFWTDTQYF.

This clonotype was seen at least ten times. Since the library was made to target alpha chains, this beta chain is a stray read and its abundance is not meaningful. The chain has TRBV7-9 and TRBJ2-1; 9 positions agree with TRBD2. V shed 1 base and J 4 bases; nucleotides not matched to a gene: 2. CDR3 length equals 15 residues. Germline V gene sequence: CDR1 SEHNR, CDR2 FQNEAQ (reference sequence). The CDR3 loop is CASSLVAGVYNEQFF. In DNA form, the CDR3 reads TGTGCCAGCAGCTTAGTAGCGGGGGTATACAATGAGCAGTTCTTC.

This clonotype was counted a few times. This beta chain turned up in a library designed for alpha chains; as an off-target read, its abundance says little. The chain combines TRBV7-9 with TRBJ1-1; D is ambiguous. V lost 10 bases to trimming and J lost 2 bases, with 14 bases between them. CDR3 length equals 13 residues. Germline CDR1 reads SEHNR; CDR2 reads FQNEAQ (reference sequence). CDR3 protein: CATQGVRNTEAFF. CDR3 DNA sequence: TGTGCCACCCAAGGAGTGCGAAACACTGAAGCTTTCTTT.

This clonotype was counted many times. For a library built for alpha chains, this beta chain is a stray read; little rests on its size. The chain carries TRBV5-1 and TRBJ2-5; D possibly uses TRBD1 or TRBD2 (5 bases each). Germline values: CDR1 SGHRS, CDR2 YFSETQ. The CDR3 spans 14 residues. Trimming removed 0 bases from V and 1 base from J, with 7 bases in between. CDR3 sequence: CASSLGDAQETQYF. The CDR3 DNA sequence: TGCGCCAGCAGCTTGGGGGACGCCCAAGAGACCCAGTACTTC.

Ten or more counts support this clonotype. Found in a library prepared for alpha chains, this beta chain is an off-target read, and its abundance has little meaning. V is TRBV7-2 and J is TRBJ1-5; 10 bases match TRBD1. J gave up 10 bases and V 3 bases, and 6 bases lay outside the gene matches. This CDR3 region has 14 residues. Germline V gene sequence: CDR1 SGHTA, CDR2 FQGNSA. CDR3 nucleotides: TGTGCCAGCAGCTTCGGGACAGGGGCTTTACCCCAGCATTTT. This translates into CASSFGTGALPQHF.